This T cell receptor (beta chain) was retrieved from a study of cytomegalovirus exposure and HLA in healthy donors. Whole-study findings and limits: In vitro, three CMV-associated chains proved specific for CMV antigens.

Sequencing was performed with immunoSEQ multiplex PCR; in TCRdb, only in-frame clones are kept and a portion is missing. The sample contains over 200,000 clones, around 87% of which appear only once. This clone occurred once. The target antigen is unknown. This CDR3 is 15 amino acids long. The V end was cut by 2 bases, the J end by 2 bases, with 10 bases between. CDR1 and CDR2 (germline): MNHEY, SMNVEV (reference sequence). The specimen was PBMCs. The J gene is TRBJ1-5, the V gene TRBV27; the D is unclear. This receptor was obtained from a woman aged 18 to 35 in good health and CMV-seronegative. In DNA, the CDR3 is TGTGCCAGCAGTTTAATGGGCTCGGGCAATCAGCCCCAGCATTTT. Translating it yields CASSLMGSGNQPQHF.